This T cell receptor beta chain appears in the sequencing data of a study of response to subunit inactivated influenza vaccine. This CDR3 region has 12 residues. Looked up from germline, CDR1 is KGHDR and CDR2 is SFDVKD. V was pared by 4 bases and J by 5 bases, with 6 bases between. TCRdb called the RT-PCR reads again in MiXCR, with one record for every CDR3 protein. In the table there are 700,000 to 900,000 distinct CDR3 sequences, roughly 20% of which are singletons. This clonotype has more than one count but fewer than ten. The specimen was PBMCs from blood, collected less than 6 days after vaccination. This chain joins TRBV24-1 and TRBJ2-3; D remains unclear. The clonotype comes from a man aged 50-59 years who received an inactivated influenza vaccine. CDR3 nucleotide sequence: TGTGCCACCAGTGAGCAGCTAGATACGCAGTATTTT. Protein product: CATSEQLDTQYF.